The 10 T cell receptor beta chains below were found in one sample sequenced in a study of T cell responses to AZD1222 COVID-19 vaccine. Profiling relied on immunoSEQ multiplex PCR, and the TCRdb table lists in-frame clones only, not all of them. The sample holds around 150,000 clones, roughly 94% seen once. Sequencing used peripheral blood, obtained on day 0 of AZD1222 vaccination. Receptors originate from an adult in good health.

The V and J genes are TRBV24-1 and TRBJ2-1; D may be TRBD1 or TRBD2 (5 bases each). Per the germline V gene, CDR1 is KGHDR and CDR2 is SFDVKD. The CDR3 sequence is 13 residues long. V was shortened by 2 bases and J by 6 bases, with 7 bases between the two germline ends. The CDR3 nucleotides read TGTGCCACCAGTGATTCGGGGCTCAATGAGCAGTTCTTC. It translates to CATSDSGLNEQFF.

This chain uses TRBV6-4 with TRBJ2-2; 7 bases match TRBD2. CDR3 length: 16 amino acids. The V gene's germline CDR1 is MRHNA and CDR2 SNTAGT. The J segment lost 4 bases and the V segment lost 6 bases, leaving 11 bases of the junction unmatched. The CDR3, as DNA: TGTGCCAGCAGCCCGACTAGCCAAGGGCCCACCGGGGAGCTGTTTTTT. This translates into CASSPTSQGPTGELFF.

A single count supports this clone. The genes are TRBV19 and TRBJ1-4; D unresolved. The germline V gene encodes CDR1 LNHDA and CDR2 SQIVND (reference sequence). V was shortened by 0 bases and J by 4 bases, with 9 bases between the two germline ends. The CDR3 totals 15 residues. The CDR3 reads CASSIDRGRNEKLFF. In DNA form, the CDR3 reads TGTGCCAGTAGTATAGATCGGGGTCGTAATGAAAAACTGTTTTTT. The whole variable domain, remainder taken from reference TRBV19 and TRBJ1-4, is DGGITQSPKYLFRKEGQNVTLSCEQNLNHDAMYWYRQDPGQGLRLIYYSQIVNDFQKGDIAEGYSVSREKKESFPLTVTSAQKNPTAFYLCASSIDRGRNEKLFFGSGTQLSVL.

V is TRBV7-6 and J is TRBJ1-5; no clear D gene. The length of the CDR3 is 16 residues. The V end was cut by 2 bases, the J end by 1 base, with 12 bases between. CDR1 and CDR2 (germline): SGHVS, FNYEAQ. The CDR3 DNA reads as TGTGCCAGCAGCTTAACGGTAGGGTGGAGCAATCAGCCCCAGCATTTT. Translating gives CASSLTVGWSNQPQHF.

The chain links TRBV28 to TRBJ1-2; 8 nucleotides align to TRBD1. CDR3 length: 16 amino acids. V dropped 4 bases and J dropped 0; count of bases not matched to a gene: 7. Germline V gene sequence: CDR1 MDHEN, CDR2 SYDVKM. CDR3 in amino acids: CASSSGDRQANYGYTF. The CDR3 bases are TGTGCCAGCAGTTCTGGGGACAGGCAAGCTAACTATGGCTACACCTTC.

There are a few counts of this clone. V usage is TRBV7-9 and J usage is TRBJ1-5, with 8 bases aligning to TRBD1. The length of the CDR3 is 15 residues. V was pared by 4 bases and J by 4 bases, with 6 bases of the junction left unmatched. The germline CDR1 and CDR2 sequences are SEHNR and FQNEAQ (reference sequence). The chain's CDR3 is CASSSGQGGNQPQHF. CDR3 coding DNA: TGTGCCAGCAGCTCAGGACAGGGAGGAAATCAGCCCCAGCATTTT.

V gene TRBV19 combines with J gene TRBJ1-5; D possibly corresponds to TRBD1 (6 bases). The V end lost 6 bases, the J end lost 4 bases, and 13 bases lay between the germline ends. The CDR3 contains 14 residues. Germline CDR1 is LNHDA and CDR2 is SQIVND (reference sequence). The CDR3 DNA reads as TGTGCCAGTAGGGGGGCGGGCCCGAATCAGCCCCAGCATTTT. Its translation: CASRGAGPNQPQHF.

This rearrangement joins TRBV5-1 to TRBJ1-1; TRBD1 might be the D (5 bases). The CDR3 length is 13 residues. The V end was cut by 6 bases, the J end by 0 bases, with 9 bases between. Germline CDR1 SGHRS, CDR2 YFSETQ. The CDR3 coding sequence is TGCGCCAGCACCCCGGGGCTGAACACTGAAGCTTTCTTT. It yields the protein CASTPGLNTEAFF.

In this sample, this clone turned up once. The chain combines TRBV28 with TRBJ1-4; no definite D call. Per germline, CDR1 MDHEN and CDR2 SYDVKM. Between the trimmed V and J ends, which lost 5 bases and 0 bases, there was a span of 16 bases. The CDR3 is 17 residues long. DNA of the CDR3: TGTGCCAGCAGTCCCCACTTGCGACTCGCAACTAATGAAAAACTGTTTTTT. It encodes CASSPHLRLATNEKLFF.

This clone was detected once. The genes are TRBV20-1 and TRBJ1-1; perhaps TRBD1 as D (5 bases). This CDR3 is 12 amino acids long. The V end lost 3 bases, the J end lost 10 bases, and 15 bases lay between the germline ends. The germline CDR1 and CDR2 sequences are DFQATT and SNEGSKA (reference sequence). CDR3 nucleotide sequence: TGCAGTGCTAGTAAAGGGGCAGGCGTAGCTTTCTTT. It specifies CSASKGAGVAFF.